The subject of this entry is one T cell receptor (beta chain). The antigen is undetermined. This sample is part of a study of T-cell memory formation after mild COVID-19. On the study more broadly: Largely donor-specific sequence clusters came from a couple of donors. General observations from the study: Clones contracting day 15 to 85 were balanced CD4/CD8; later expanders leaned CD4+. Memory from before infection featured some responding clones, which suggests cross-reactive memory joined.

TCRdb independently ran MiXCR on the 5' RACE reads; one entry per CDR3 protein. The table records under 550,000 distinct CDR3 sequences, 18% of them present only once. V lost 6 bases to trimming and J lost 4 bases, with 19 bases between them. The CDR3 consists of 15 residues. CDR1 and CDR2 from the germline V gene are DFQATT and SNEGSKA (reference sequence). The sequence was obtained from an adult woman who had mild COVID-19 (a few samples of this study predate the infection). Cell type and time point are not known. Sequences were obtained from PBMCs or a T cell subset sorted from them (not recorded which). The chain couples TRBV20-1 to TRBJ2-1; the D gene is possibly TRBD1 (6 bases). This CDR3 is CSATFPLGGYNEQFF. The CDR3 DNA is TGCAGTGCCACGTTTCCCCTAGGGGGATACAATGAGCAGTTCTTC.